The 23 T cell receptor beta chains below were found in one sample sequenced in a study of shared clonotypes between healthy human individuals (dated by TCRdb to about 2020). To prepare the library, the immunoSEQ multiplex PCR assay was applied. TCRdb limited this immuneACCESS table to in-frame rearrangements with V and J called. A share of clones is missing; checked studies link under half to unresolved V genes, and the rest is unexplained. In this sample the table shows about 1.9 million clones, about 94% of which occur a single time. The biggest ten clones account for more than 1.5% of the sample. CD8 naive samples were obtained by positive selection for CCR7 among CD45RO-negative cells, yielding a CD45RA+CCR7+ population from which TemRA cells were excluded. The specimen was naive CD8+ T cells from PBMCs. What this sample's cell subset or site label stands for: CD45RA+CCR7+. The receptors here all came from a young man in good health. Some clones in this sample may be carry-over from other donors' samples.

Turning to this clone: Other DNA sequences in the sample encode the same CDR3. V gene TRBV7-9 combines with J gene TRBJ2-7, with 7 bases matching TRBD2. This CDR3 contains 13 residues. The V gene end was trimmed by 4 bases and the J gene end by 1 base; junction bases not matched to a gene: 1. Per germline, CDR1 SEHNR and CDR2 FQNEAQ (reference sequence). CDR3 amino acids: CASSSGGSYEQYF. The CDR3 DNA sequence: TGTGCCAGCAGCTCCGGGGGGTCCTACGAGCAGTACTTC.

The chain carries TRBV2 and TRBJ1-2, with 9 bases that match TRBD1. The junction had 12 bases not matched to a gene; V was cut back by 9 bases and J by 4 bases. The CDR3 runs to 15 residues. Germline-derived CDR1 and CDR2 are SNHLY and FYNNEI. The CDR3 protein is CASSESGTGFYGYTF. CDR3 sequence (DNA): TGTGCCAGTTCGGAATCCGGGACAGGGTTCTATGGCTACACCTTC.

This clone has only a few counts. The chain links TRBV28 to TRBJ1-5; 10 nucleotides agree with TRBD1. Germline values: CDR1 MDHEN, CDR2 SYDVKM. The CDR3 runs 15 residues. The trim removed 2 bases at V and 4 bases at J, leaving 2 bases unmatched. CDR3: CASSLMDRGNQPQHF. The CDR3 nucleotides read TGTGCCAGCAGTTTAATGGACAGGGGGAATCAGCCCCAGCATTTT.

CDR3 loop: CASSIGAEFEETQYF. The DNA of the CDR3 is TGTGCCAGTAGTATTGGGGCGGAATTCGAAGAGACCCAGTACTTC. The chain uses TRBV19 and TRBJ2-5; possible D gene TRBD1, 5 bases. CDR1 and CDR2 from the germline V gene are LNHDA and SQIVND (reference sequence). V shed 3 bases and J shed 3 bases, with 14 bases lying between them. This CDR3 spans 15 amino acids. The full variable domain, its missing parts supplied by reference TRBV19 and TRBJ2-5, is DGGITQSPKYLFRKEGQNVTLSCEQNLNHDAMYWYRQDPGQGLRLIYYSQIVNDFQKGDIAEGYSVSREKKESFPLTVTSAQKNPTAFYLCASSIGAEFEETQYFGPGTRLLVL.

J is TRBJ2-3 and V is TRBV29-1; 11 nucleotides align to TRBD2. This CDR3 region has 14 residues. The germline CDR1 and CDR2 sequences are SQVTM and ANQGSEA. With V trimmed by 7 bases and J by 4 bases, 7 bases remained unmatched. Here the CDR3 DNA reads TGCAGCGAAAAACTAGCGGGAGAATCAGATACGCAGTATTTT. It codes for CSEKLAGESDTQYF.

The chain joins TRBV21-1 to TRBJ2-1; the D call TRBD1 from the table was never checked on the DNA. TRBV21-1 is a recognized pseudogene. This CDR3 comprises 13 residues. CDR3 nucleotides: TGTGCCAGCAGCGGAGACAGAGACAATGAGCAGTTCTTC. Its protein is CASSGDRDNEQFF.

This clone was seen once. The CDR3: CASSLTGRATEAFF. The CDR3 DNA sequence: TGCGCCAGCAGCTTGACAGGGCGGGCCACTGAAGCTTTCTTT. The gene calls are TRBV5-1 and TRBJ1-1, with D possibly being TRBD1 (6 bases). Looked up from germline, CDR1 is SGHRS and CDR2 is YFSETQ. V was trimmed by 1 base and J by 4 bases, leaving 11 bases between them. The CDR3 contains 14 residues.

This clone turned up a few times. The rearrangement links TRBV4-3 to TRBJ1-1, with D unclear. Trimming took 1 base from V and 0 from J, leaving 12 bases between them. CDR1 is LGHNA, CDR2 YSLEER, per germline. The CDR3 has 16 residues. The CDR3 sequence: CASSQAVWEMNTEAFF. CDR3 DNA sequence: TGCGCCAGCAGCCAAGCGGTGTGGGAGATGAACACTGAAGCTTTCTTT.

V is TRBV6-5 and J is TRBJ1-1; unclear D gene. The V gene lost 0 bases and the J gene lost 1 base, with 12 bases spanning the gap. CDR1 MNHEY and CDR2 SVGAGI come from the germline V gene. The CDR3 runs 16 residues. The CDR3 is CASSYSRRHPNTEAFF. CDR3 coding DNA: TGTGCCAGCAGTTACTCGCGTCGGCACCCGAACACTGAAGCTTTCTTT.

CDR3 DNA: TGTGCCAGCAGCCCGTGGAGCAGAGCTTTCGGACTGTTTTTT. It codes for CASSPWSRAFGLFF. The chain recombines TRBV28 with TRBJ1-4; D is unclear. CDR3 length: 14 residues. Germline CDR1 and CDR2: MDHEN and SYDVKM. V lost 6 bases, J lost 13 bases, and 21 bases lay in between.

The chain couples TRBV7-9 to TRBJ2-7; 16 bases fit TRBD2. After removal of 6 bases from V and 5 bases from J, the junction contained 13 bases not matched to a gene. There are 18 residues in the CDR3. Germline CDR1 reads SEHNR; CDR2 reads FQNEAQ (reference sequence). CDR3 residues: CASRSEPGLAGGAHEQYF. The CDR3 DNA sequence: TGTGCCAGCAGATCAGAACCGGGACTAGCGGGAGGGGCCCACGAGCAGTACTTC.

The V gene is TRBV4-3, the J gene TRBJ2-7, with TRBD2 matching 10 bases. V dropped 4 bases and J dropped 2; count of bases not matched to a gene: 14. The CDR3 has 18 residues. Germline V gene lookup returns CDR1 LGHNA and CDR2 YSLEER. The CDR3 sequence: CASSPAGLAGEGPYEQYF. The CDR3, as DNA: TGCGCCAGCAGCCCCGCGGGGCTAGCGGGAGAGGGGCCCTACGAGCAGTACTTC.

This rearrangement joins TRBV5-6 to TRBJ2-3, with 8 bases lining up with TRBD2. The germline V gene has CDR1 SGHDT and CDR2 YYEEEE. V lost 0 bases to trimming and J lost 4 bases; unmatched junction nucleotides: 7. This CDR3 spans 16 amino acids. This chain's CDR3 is CASSLGGLEAADTQYF. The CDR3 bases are TGTGCCAGCAGCTTGGGGGGACTAGAGGCGGCAGATACGCAGTATTTT.

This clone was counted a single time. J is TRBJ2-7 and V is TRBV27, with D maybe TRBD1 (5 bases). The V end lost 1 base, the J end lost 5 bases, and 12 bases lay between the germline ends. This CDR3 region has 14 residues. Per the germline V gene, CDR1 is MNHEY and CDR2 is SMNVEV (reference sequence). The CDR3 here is CASSLFARAHEQYF. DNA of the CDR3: TGTGCCAGCAGTTTATTCGCCAGGGCCCACGAGCAGTACTTC.

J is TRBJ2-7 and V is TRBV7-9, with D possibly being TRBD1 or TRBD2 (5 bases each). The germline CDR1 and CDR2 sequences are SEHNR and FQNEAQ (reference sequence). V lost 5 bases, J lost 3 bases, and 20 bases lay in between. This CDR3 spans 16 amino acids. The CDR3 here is CASSTSEGTGLYEQYF. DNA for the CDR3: TGTGCCAGCAGCACCTCCGAGGGCACGGGGCTCTACGAGCAGTACTTC. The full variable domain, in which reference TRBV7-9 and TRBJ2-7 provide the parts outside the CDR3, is DTGVSQNPRHKITKRGQNVTFRCDPISEHNRLYWYRQTLGQGPEFLTYFQNEAQLEKSRLLSDRFSAERPKGSFSTLEIQRTEQGDSAMYLCASSTSEGTGLYEQYFGPGTRLTVT.

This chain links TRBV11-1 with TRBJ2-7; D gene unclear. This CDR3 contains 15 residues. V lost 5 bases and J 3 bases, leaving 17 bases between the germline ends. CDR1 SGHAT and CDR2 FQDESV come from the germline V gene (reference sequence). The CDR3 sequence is CASSARGSTFYEQYF. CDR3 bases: TGTGCCAGCAGCGCCCGTGGTAGCACCTTCTACGAGCAGTACTTC.

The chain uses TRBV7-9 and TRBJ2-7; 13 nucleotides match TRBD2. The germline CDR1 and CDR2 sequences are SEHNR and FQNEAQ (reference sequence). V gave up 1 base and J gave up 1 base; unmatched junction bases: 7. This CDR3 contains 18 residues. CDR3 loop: CASSLVRLAGGMSYEQYF. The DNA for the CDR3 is TGTGCCAGCAGCTTAGTAAGACTAGCGGGAGGCATGTCCTACGAGCAGTACTTC.

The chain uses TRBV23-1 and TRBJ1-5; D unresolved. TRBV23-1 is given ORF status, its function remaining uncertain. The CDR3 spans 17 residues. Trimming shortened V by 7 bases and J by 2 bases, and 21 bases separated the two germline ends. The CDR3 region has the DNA TGCGCCAGCACTCCCCCCCGGACGGCGCCGGGCAATCAGCCCCAGCATTTT. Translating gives CASTPPRTAPGNQPQHF.

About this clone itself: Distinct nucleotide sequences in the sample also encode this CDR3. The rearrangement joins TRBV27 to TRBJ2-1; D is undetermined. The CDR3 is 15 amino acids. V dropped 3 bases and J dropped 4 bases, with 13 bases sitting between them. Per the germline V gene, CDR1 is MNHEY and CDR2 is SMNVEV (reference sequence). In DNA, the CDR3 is TGTGCCAGCAGTTTTCTCCCTCACAGTTACAATGAGCAGTTCTTC. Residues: CASSFLPHSYNEQFF.

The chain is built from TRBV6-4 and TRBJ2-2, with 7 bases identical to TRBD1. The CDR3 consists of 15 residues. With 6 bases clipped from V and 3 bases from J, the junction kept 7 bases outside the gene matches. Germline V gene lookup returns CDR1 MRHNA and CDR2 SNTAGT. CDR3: CASSLTTGYTGELFF. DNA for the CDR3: TGTGCCAGCAGCCTAACGACAGGGTACACCGGGGAGCTGTTTTTT.

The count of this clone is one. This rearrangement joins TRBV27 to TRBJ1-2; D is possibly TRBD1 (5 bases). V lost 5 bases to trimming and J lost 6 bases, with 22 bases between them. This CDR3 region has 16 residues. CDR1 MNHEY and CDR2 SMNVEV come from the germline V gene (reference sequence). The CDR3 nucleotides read TGTGCCAGCAGTCCGGAGGGGAAGGGAGTGCAGCATGGCTACACCTTC. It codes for CASSPEGKGVQHGYTF.

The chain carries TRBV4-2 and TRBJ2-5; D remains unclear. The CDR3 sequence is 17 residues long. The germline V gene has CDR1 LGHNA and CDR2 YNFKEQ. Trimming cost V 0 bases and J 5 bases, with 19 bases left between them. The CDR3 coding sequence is TGTGCCAGCAGCCAAGAAAATTATCGGGTGGGGAAGGAGACCCAGTACTTC. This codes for CASSQENYRVGKETQYF.

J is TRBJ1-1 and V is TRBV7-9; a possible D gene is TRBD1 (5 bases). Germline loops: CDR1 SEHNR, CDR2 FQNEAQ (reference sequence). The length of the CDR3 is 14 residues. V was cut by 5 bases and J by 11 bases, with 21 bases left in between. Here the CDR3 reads CASSVRDSADRAFF. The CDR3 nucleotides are TGTGCCAGCAGCGTCCGGGACTCCGCCGATAGGGCTTTCTTT.